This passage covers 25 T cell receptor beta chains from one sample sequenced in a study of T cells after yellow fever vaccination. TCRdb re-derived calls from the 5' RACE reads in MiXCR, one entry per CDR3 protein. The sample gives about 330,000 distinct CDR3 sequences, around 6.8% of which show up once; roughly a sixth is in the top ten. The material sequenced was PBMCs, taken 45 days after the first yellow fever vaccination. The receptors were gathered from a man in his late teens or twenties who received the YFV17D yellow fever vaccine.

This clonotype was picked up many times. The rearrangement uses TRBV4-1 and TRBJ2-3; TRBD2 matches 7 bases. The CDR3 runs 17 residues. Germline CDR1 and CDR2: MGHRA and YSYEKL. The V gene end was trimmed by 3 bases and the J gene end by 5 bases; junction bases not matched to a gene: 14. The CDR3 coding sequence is TGCGCCAGCAGCCAGAGCGGGAACACGGCTTTAGGAGATACGCAGTATTTT. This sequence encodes CASSQSGNTALGDTQYF.

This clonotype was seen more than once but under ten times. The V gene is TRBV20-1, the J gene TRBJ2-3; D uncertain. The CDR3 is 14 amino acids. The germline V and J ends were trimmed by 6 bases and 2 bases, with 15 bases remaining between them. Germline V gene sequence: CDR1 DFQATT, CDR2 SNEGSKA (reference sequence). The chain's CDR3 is CSALRTLLTDTQYF. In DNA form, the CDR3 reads TGCAGTGCCCTCAGGACCCTTCTCACAGATACGCAGTATTTT.

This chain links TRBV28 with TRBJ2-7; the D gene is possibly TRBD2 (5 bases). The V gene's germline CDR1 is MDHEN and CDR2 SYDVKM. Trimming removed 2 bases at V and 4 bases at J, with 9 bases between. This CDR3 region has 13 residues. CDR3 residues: CASSLGLAYEQYV. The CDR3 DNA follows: TGTGCCAGCAGTTTAGGGCTAGCTTACGAGCAGTACGTC.

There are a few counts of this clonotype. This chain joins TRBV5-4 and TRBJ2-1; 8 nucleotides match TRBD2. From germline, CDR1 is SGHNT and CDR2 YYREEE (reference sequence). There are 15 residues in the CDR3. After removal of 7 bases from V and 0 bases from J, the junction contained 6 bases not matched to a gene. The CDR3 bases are TGTGCCAGCTGGCCGGGGGGGAGCTCCTACAATGAGCAGTTCTTC. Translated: CASWPGGSSYNEQFF.

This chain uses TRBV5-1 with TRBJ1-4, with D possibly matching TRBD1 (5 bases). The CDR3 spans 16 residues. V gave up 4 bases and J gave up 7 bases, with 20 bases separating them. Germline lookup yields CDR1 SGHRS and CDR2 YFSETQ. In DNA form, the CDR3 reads TGCGCCAGCAGCCGCCAGGGAGCGATGGAAGGTGAAAAACTGTTTTTT. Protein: CASSRQGAMEGEKLFF.

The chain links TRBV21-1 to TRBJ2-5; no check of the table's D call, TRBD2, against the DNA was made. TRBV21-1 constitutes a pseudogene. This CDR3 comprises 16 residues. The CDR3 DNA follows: TGTGCCAGCAGCAAAGGACGGGAGGCAGGGGAAGAGACCCAGTACTTC. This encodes CASSKGREAGEETQYF.

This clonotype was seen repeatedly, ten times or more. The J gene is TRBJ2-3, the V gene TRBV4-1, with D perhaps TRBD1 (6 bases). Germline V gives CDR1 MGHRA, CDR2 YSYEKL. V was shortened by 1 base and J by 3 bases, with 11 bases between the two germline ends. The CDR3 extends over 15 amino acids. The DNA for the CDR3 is TGCGCCAGCAGCCAAGGGACAGCCAGAACAGATACGCAGTATTTT. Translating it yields CASSQGTARTDTQYF.

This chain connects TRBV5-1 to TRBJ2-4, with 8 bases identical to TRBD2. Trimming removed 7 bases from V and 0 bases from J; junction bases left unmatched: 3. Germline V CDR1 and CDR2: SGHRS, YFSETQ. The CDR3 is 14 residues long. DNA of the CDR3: TGCGCCAGCGGCAGCGGGAGAGCCAAAAACATTCAGTACTTC. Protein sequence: CASGSGRAKNIQYF.

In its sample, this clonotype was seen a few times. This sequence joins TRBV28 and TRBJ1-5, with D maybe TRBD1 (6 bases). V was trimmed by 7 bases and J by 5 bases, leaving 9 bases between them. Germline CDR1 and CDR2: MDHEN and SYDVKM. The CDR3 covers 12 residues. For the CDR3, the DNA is TGTGCCAGCACCACAGGGCATCAGCCCCAGCATTTT. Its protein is CASTTGHQPQHF.

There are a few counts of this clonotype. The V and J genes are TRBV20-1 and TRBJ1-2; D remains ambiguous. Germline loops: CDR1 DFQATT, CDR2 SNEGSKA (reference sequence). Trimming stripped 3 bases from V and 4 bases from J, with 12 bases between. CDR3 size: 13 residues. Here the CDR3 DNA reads TGCAGTGCTAGTAGTCTTAGATTCTATGGCTACACCTTC. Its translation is CSASSLRFYGYTF.

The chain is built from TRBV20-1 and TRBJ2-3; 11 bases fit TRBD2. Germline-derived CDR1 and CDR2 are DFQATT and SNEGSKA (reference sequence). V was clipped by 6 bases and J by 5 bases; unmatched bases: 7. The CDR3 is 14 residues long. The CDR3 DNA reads TGCAGTGCGATGCTAGCGGGGGGCGTAGATACGCAGTATTTT. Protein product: CSAMLAGGVDTQYF.

CDR3 in DNA: TGTGCCAGCAGCACCGGGAGGGGGCGGTCCTATAATTCACCCCTCCACTTT. It translates to CASSTGRGRSYNSPLHF. The chain combines TRBV11-2 with TRBJ1-6; 7 bases line up with TRBD1. V shed 5 bases and J 1 base; nucleotides not matched to a gene: 8. The CDR3 has 17 residues. Per the germline V gene, CDR1 is SGHAT and CDR2 is FQNNGV.

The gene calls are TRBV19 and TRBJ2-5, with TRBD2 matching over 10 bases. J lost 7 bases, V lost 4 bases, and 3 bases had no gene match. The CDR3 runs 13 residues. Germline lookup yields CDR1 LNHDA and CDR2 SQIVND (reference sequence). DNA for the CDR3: TGTGCCAGTAGTACCCGGACTAGCGGGACCCAGTACTTC. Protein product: CASSTRTSGTQYF. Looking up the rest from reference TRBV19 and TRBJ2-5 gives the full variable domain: DGGITQSPKYLFRKEGQNVTLSCEQNLNHDAMYWYRQDPGQGLRLIYYSQIVNDFQKGDIAEGYSVSREKKESFPLTVTSAQKNPTAFYLCASSTRTSGTQYFGPGTRLLVL.

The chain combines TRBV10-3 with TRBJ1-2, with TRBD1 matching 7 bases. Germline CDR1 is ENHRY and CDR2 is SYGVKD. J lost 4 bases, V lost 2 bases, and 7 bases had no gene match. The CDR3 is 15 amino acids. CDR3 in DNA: TGTGCCATCAGTGAGAGTGACAGGGCCTCCTATGGCTACACCTTC. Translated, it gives CAISESDRASYGYTF.

CDR3 coding DNA: TGTGCCAGCGCCCAGGTAGAGGACGAGCAGTACTTC. It codes for CASAQVEDEQYF. The genes are TRBV6-2 or TRBV6-3 and TRBJ2-7; D ambiguous. The V gene's germline CDR1 is MNHEY and CDR2 SVGEGT. V was cut by 8 bases and J by 5 bases, with 13 bases left in between. This CDR3 spans 12 amino acids.

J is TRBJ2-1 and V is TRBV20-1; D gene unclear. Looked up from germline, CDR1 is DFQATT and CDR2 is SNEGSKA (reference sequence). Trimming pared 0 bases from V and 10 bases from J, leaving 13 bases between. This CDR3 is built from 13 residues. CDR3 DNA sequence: TGCAGTGCTAGAGACCTCGGAAAGGAAGAGCAGTTCTTC. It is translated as CSARDLGKEEQFF.

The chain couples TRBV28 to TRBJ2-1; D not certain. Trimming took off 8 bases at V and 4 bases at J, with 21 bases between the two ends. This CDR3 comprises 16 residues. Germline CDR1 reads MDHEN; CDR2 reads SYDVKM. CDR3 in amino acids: CASAQSLSLGYNEQFF. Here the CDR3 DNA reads TGTGCCAGCGCTCAAAGCCTCAGCCTCGGGTACAATGAGCAGTTCTTC.

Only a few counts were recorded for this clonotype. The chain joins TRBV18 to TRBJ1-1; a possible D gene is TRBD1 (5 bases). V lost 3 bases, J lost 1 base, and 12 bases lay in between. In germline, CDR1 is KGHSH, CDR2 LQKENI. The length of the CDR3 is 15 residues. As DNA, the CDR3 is TGTGCCAGCTCACCTGCGGGGGTTACGAACACTGAAGCTTTCTTT. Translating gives CASSPAGVTNTEAFF.

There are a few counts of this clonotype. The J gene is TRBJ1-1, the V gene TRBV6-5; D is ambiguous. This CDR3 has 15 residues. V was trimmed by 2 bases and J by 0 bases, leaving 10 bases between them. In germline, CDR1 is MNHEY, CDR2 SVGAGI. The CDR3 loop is CASSYHSSMNTEAFF. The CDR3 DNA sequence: TGTGCCAGCAGTTACCACAGTTCCATGAACACTGAAGCTTTCTTT.

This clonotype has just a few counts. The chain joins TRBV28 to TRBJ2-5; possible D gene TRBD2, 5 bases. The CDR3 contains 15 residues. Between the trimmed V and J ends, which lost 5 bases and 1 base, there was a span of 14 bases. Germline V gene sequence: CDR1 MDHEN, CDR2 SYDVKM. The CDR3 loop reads CASSPLTKRQETQYF. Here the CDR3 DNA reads TGTGCCAGCAGTCCACTGACTAAACGCCAAGAGACCCAGTACTTC.

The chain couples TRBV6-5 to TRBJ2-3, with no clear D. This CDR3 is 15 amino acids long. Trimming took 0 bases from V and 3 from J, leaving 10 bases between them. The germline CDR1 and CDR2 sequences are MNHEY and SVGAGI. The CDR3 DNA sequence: TGTGCCAGCAGTTACTCCTTCCAGAGTACAGATACGCAGTATTTT. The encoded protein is CASSYSFQSTDTQYF.

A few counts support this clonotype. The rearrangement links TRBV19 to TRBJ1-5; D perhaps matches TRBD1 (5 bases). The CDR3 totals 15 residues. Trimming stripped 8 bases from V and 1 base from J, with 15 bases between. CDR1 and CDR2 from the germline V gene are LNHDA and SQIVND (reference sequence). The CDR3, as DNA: TGTGCCAGTCAGCCCCTTCGGGGGAGCAATCAGCCCCAGCATTTT. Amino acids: CASQPLRGSNQPQHF. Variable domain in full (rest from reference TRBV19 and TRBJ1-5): DGGITQSPKYLFRKEGQNVTLSCEQNLNHDAMYWYRQDPGQGLRLIYYSQIVNDFQKGDIAEGYSVSREKKESFPLTVTSAQKNPTAFYLCASQPLRGSNQPQHFGDGTRLSIL.

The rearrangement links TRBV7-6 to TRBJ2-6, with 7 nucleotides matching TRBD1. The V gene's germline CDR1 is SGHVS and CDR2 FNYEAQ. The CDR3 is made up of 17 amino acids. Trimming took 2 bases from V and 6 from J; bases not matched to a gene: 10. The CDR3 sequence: CASSLRPLGTEANVLTF. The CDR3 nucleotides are TGTGCCAGCAGCTTAAGGCCCCTTGGGACAGAGGCCAACGTCCTGACTTTC. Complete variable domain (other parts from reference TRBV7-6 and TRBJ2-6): GAGVSQSPRYKVTKRGQDVALRCDPISGHVSLYWYRQALGQGPEFLTYFNYEAQQDKSGLPNDRFSAERPEGSISTLTIQRTEQRDSAMYRCASSLRPLGTEANVLTFGAGSRLTVL.

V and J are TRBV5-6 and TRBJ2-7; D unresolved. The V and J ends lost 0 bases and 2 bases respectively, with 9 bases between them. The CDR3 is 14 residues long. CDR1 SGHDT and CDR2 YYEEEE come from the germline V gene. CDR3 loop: CASSLGLTAYEQYF. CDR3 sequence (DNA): TGTGCCAGCAGCTTGGGACTGACCGCCTACGAGCAGTACTTC.

The CDR3 sequence: CASSEEGQGDGTQYF. DNA of the CDR3: TGTGCCAGCAGTGAAGAGGGACAGGGTGATGGGACCCAGTACTTC. This chain uses TRBV2 with TRBJ2-5; 9 bases match TRBD1. CDR1 is SNHLY and CDR2 is FYNNEI in the germline V gene. This CDR3 spans 15 amino acids. The V and J ends lost 1 base and 7 bases, in that order; junction bases with no gene match: 7.